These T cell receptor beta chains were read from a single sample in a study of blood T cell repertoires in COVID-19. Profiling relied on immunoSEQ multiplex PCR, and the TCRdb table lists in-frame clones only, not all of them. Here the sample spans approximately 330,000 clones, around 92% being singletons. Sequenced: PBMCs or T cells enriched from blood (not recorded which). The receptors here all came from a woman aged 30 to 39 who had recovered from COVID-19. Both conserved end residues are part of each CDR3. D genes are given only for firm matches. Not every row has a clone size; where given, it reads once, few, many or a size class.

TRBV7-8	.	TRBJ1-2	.	TGTGCCAGCAGCCTTCTGGGCAGTGGCTACACCTTC	CASSLLGSGYTF
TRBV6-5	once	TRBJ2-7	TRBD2	TGTGCCAGCAGTAAGACTAGCGGGGAAAGATACGAGCAGTACTTC	CASSKTSGERYEQYF
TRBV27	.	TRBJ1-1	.	TGTGCCAGCAATTTTGGGAGAACCCTCACTGAAGCTTTCTTT	CASNFGRTLTEAFF
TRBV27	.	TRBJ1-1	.	TGTGCCAGCAGTTTAGTTTCGGGGTCGATCACTGAAGCTTTCTTT	CASSLVSGSITEAFF
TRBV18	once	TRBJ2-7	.	TGTGCCAGCTCACCGCAGGGGTCGTACGAGCAGTACTTC	CASSPQGSYEQYF
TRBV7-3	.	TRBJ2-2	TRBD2	TGTGCCAGCAGCTTAATAGGGGGACTAGCGGGAGACACCGGGGAGCTGTTTTTT	CASSLIGGLAGDTGELFF
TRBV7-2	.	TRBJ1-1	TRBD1	TGTGCCAGCAGCTTCGACAGGGATGAAGCTTTCTTT	CASSFDRDEAFF
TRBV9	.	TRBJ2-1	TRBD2	TGTGCCAGCAGCGCCCGGACTAGCGGTAACAATGAGCAGTTCTTC	CASSARTSGNNEQFF
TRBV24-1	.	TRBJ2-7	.	TGTGCCACCAGTGATTTGCACTACGAGCAGTACTTC	CATSDLHYEQYF
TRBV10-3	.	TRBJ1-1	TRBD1	TGTGCCATCAGTGAGGACAGGGCCCTTACTGAAGCTTTCTTT	CAISEDRALTEAFF
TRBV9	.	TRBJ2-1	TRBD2	TGTGCCAGCAGCGTAGAGGGGCGGGCTAGCGGGAGGGCGTACAATGAGCAGTTCTTC	CASSVEGRASGRAYNEQFF
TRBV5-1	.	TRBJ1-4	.	TGCGCCAGCAGCCTGGGGGGAGGAAATGAAAAACTGTTTTTT	CASSLGGGNEKLFF
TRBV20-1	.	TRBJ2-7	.	TGCAGTGCTAGTTCCCACACAGTCAGGGCGCTTCCCTACGAGCAGTACTTC	CSASSHTVRALPYEQYF
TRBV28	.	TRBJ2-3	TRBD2	TGTGCCAGCAGAACGGGGGGGGCGGGAACAGATACGCAGTATTTT	CASRTGGAGTDTQYF
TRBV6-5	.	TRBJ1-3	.	TGTGCCAGCACTACGGACAGCTCTGGAAACACCATATATTTT	CASTTDSSGNTIYF
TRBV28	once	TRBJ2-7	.	TGTGCCAGCAGTTTTCTGACTTCCCCCTACGAGCAGTACTTC	CASSFLTSPYEQYF
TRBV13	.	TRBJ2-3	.	TGTGCCAGCACCGAGGAGGGCCCAGATACGCAGTATTTT	CASTEEGPDTQYF
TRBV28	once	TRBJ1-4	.	TGTGCCAGCAGTTTCGCGGTTTCCGAAAAACTGTTTTTT	CASSFAVSEKLFF
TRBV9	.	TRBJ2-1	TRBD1	TGTGCCAGCAGCCCCCAAATGGGACAGCTCTACAATGAGCAGTTCTTC	CASSPQMGQLYNEQFF
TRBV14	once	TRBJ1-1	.	TGTGCCAGCAGCCTAACAGGGCCCACTGAAGCTTTCTTT	CASSLTGPTEAFF
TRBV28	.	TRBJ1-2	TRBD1	TGTGCCAGCAGTTGGGACAGCTATGGCTACACCTTC	CASSWDSYGYTF
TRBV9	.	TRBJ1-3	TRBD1	TGTGCCAGCAGCACTGGACAGGGGTTCTCTGGAAACACCATATATTTT	CASSTGQGFSGNTIYF
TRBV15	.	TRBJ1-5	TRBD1	TGTGCCACCAGCAGAAAGACAGGGGGGAATCAGCCCCAGCATTTT	CATSRKTGGNQPQHF
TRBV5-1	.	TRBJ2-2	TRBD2	TGCGCCAGCAAAGAGGTTAGCGGGAGGGTCGGCACCGGGGAGCTGTTTTTT	CASKEVSGRVGTGELFF
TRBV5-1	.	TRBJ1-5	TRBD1	TGCGCCAGCAGCCCGACAGGGGATAGCAATCAGCCCCAGCATTTT	CASSPTGDSNQPQHF